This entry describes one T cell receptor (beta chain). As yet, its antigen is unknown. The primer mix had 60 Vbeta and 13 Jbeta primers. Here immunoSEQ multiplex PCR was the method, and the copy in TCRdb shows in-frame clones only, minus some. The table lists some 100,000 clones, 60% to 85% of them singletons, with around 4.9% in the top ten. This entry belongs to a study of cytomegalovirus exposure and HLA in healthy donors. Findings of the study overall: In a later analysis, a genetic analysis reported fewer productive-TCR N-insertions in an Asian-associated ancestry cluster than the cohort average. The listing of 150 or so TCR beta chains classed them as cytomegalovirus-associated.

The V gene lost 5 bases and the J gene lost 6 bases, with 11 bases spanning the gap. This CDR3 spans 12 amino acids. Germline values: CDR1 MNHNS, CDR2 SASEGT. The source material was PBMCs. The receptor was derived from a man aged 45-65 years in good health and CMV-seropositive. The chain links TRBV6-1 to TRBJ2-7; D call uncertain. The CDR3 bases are TGTGCCAGCAGTCCCCACGGAGTCGAGCAGTACTTC. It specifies CASSPHGVEQYF.